These 31 T cell receptor beta chains came from one sample sequenced in a study of blood T cell repertoires in COVID-19. Sequenced by immunoSEQ multiplex PCR; TCRdb stores in-frame clones only, minus some. The data show fewer than 700,000 clones, approximately 88% seen once. The sample taken for sequencing was peripheral blood. The source is a woman in her forties or fifties with COVID-19, enrolled during active disease.

V and J are TRBV5-4 and TRBJ1-2; weak D call: TRBD1 (6 bases). The CDR3 consists of 13 residues. Trimming took off 3 bases at V and 4 bases at J, with 10 bases between the two ends. CDR1 SGHNT and CDR2 YYREEE come from the germline V gene (reference sequence). CDR3 DNA: TGTGCCAGCAGCTCAGACAGGCGCTATGGCTACACCTTC. This translates into CASSSDRRYGYTF.

This chain joins TRBV10-1 and TRBJ2-3; possibly TRBD2 for D (7 bases). From germline, CDR1 is WNHNN and CDR2 SYGVQD (reference sequence). This CDR3 is built from 17 residues. V was cut by 0 bases and J by 1 base, with 14 bases left in between. The CDR3 spells CASSESIARGRTDTQYF. The CDR3 bases are TGCGCCAGCAGTGAGTCAATAGCGCGGGGGCGCACAGATACGCAGTATTTT.

This clone has only a few counts. The rearrangement joins TRBV5-6 to TRBJ1-6; D is possibly TRBD1 (5 bases). The CDR3 covers 16 residues. The ends were cut back, 0 bases at V and 7 bases at J, with 14 bases in the middle. Germline V CDR1 and CDR2: SGHDT, YYEEEE. CDR3 loop: CASSLGQPTANSPLHF. The CDR3 DNA reads TGTGCCAGCAGCTTGGGACAGCCAACGGCGAATTCACCCCTCCACTTT.

This sequence joins TRBV5-6 and TRBJ1-4; 7 bases align to TRBD1. The CDR3 has 14 residues. Looked up from germline, CDR1 is SGHDT and CDR2 is YYEEEE. The V segment lost 2 bases and the J segment 6 bases; nucleotides outside the gene matches: 4. The CDR3 coding sequence is TGTGCCAGCAGCTTCCAGGGGGGAGATGAAAAACTGTTTTTT. This translates into CASSFQGGDEKLFF.

The CDR3 nucleotides read TGTGCCAGCAGCTCGGGACTTTCTTACTATGGCTACACCTTC. Encoded protein: CASSSGLSYYGYTF. This rearrangement joins TRBV5-5 to TRBJ1-2; possibly TRBD1 for D (5 bases). From germline, CDR1 is SGHKS and CDR2 YYEKEE (reference sequence). CDR3 size: 14 residues. The V and J ends lost 3 bases and 3 bases respectively, with 12 bases between them.

This chain links TRBV5-6 with TRBJ1-2; 8 bases fit TRBD1. Germline-derived CDR1 and CDR2 are SGHDT and YYEEEE. J lost 8 bases, V lost 3 bases, and 12 bases had no gene match. CDR3 length equals 15 residues. The CDR3 region has the DNA TGTGCCAGCAGCTCGACAAAGACAGGGGTCGTAGGCTACACCTTC. It specifies CASSSTKTGVVGYTF. The full variable domain, with the rest looked up from reference TRBV5-6 and TRBJ1-2, is DAGVTQSPTHLIKTRGQQVTLRCSPKSGHDTVSWYQQALGQGPQFIFQYYEEEERQRGNFPDRFSGHQFPNYSSELNVNALLLGDSALYLCASSSTKTGVVGYTFGSGTRLTVV.

V gene TRBV5-1 combines with J gene TRBJ1-4, with 9 bases fitting TRBD1. The CDR3 contains 16 residues. Germline V gene sequence: CDR1 SGHRS, CDR2 YFSETQ. V shed 3 bases, J shed 3 bases, and the junction held 6 bases outside the gene matches. CDR3 amino acids: CASSSGTGFANEKLFF. The CDR3, as DNA: TGCGCCAGCAGCTCCGGGACAGGGTTCGCTAATGAAAAACTGTTTTTT.

This chain uses TRBV7-9 with TRBJ1-1, with TRBD1 identical over 9 bases. The CDR3 runs 13 residues. The germline V gene encodes CDR1 SEHNR and CDR2 FQNEAQ (reference sequence). Trimming removed 6 bases from V and 8 bases from J; junction bases left unmatched: 7. The CDR3 nucleotides read TGTGCCAGCAGGGCTAGAGGGACAGGGGAAGCTTTCTTT. Amino acids: CASRARGTGEAFF. The full variable domain, rest sourced from reference TRBV7-9 and TRBJ1-1, is DTGVSQNPRHKITKRGQNVTFRCDPISEHNRLYWYRQTLGQGPEFLTYFQNEAQLEKSRLLSDRFSAERPKGSFSTLEIQRTEQGDSAMYLCASRARGTGEAFFGQGTRLTVV.

The genes are TRBV10-3 and TRBJ1-2; 8 bases match TRBD1. The CDR3 runs 15 residues. The germline V gene encodes CDR1 ENHRY and CDR2 SYGVKD. V trimming: 7 bases; J trimming: 1 base; junction bases outside the gene matches: 8. This CDR3 reads CAINQQGVVNYGYTF. In DNA, the CDR3 is TGTGCCATCAATCAACAGGGGGTGGTTAACTATGGCTACACCTTC.

The chain couples TRBV14 to TRBJ2-1, with 9 bases that match TRBD2. Trimming cost V 4 bases and J 12 bases; bases outside gene matches: 10. CDR1 is SGHDN, CDR2 FVKESK, per germline. The CDR3 spans 14 residues. This CDR3 reads CASSRWIAGEGQFF. CDR3 coding DNA: TGTGCCAGCAGCCGATGGATAGCGGGGGAGGGGCAGTTCTTC.

This clone was counted a single time. The chain uses TRBV3-1 (or the pseudogene TRBV3-2) and TRBJ2-5; 8 nucleotides align to TRBD2. Germline-derived CDR1 and CDR2 are LGHDT and YNNKEL (reference sequence). This CDR3 has 14 residues. Trimming cost V 4 bases and J 6 bases; bases outside gene matches: 7. The CDR3 is CASSPLAGGQTQYF. The CDR3 region has the DNA TGTGCCAGCAGCCCGCTGGCGGGGGGCCAGACCCAGTACTTC.

This clone has only a few counts. Other DNA sequences within the sample encode an identical CDR3. The chain joins TRBV9 to TRBJ1-2, with TRBD1 matching 9 bases. The V segment lost 6 bases and the J segment 10 bases; nucleotides outside the gene matches: 10. This CDR3 has 13 residues. Germline V lookup: CDR1 SGDLS, CDR2 YYNGEE. The CDR3 region has the DNA TGTGCCAGCACCCGGACAGGGGAAAGCCACTACACCTTC. This gives the protein CASTRTGESHYTF.

The chain couples TRBV28 to TRBJ2-7, with 7 bases fitting TRBD2. From germline, CDR1 is MDHEN and CDR2 SYDVKM. V lost 7 bases to trimming and J lost 0 bases; unmatched junction nucleotides: 18. This CDR3 region has 18 residues. CDR3 region: CASTPQQNARLASYEQYF. The CDR3 DNA follows: TGTGCCAGCACCCCCCAACAGAACGCAAGACTAGCCTCCTACGAGCAGTACTTC.

The gene calls are TRBV10-1 and TRBJ1-2; D gene uncertain. Germline assignment: CDR1 WNHNN and CDR2 SYGVQD (reference sequence). The CDR3 sequence is 14 residues long. Deletions cut 3 bases from V and 4 bases from J, with 12 bases between. CDR3 residues: CASSESGQPYGYTF. The CDR3 DNA follows: TGCGCCAGCAGTGAATCTGGGCAACCCTATGGCTACACCTTC.

CDR3 DNA: TGTGCCAGCAGCTTAGCGGGCCTCCAAGAGACCCAGTACTTC. This codes for CASSLAGLQETQYF. The V and J genes are TRBV7-2 and TRBJ2-5; D gene unclear. V was clipped by 0 bases and J by 1 base, with 6 bases between them. The CDR3 sequence is 14 residues long. Germline CDR1 SGHTA, CDR2 FQGNSA.

A single count supports this clone. The CDR3: CASGTGTGTFLAFF. The CDR3 DNA reads TGTGCCAGCGGTACCGGGACAGGCACTTTTCTAGCTTTCTTT. V is TRBV27 and J is TRBJ1-1, with 8 positions matching TRBD1. V trimming: 8 bases; J trimming: 10 bases; junction bases outside the gene matches: 15. The germline CDR1 and CDR2 sequences are MNHEY and SMNVEV (reference sequence). This CDR3 spans 14 amino acids.

This clone occurred once. The V call is TRBV9, the J call TRBJ2-5; TRBD2 agrees at 7 bases. This CDR3 is 15 amino acids long. V lost 4 bases to trimming and J lost 5 bases; unmatched junction nucleotides: 11. Germline V gene lookup returns CDR1 SGDLS and CDR2 YYNGEE. The CDR3 loop is CASSPRTGGFETQYF. For the CDR3, the DNA is TGTGCCAGCAGCCCCCGAACGGGGGGTTTTGAGACCCAGTACTTC.

The J gene is TRBJ2-7, the V gene TRBV11-2; D may be TRBD2 (6 bases). Germline values: CDR1 SGHAT, CDR2 FQNNGV. V dropped 1 base and J dropped 11 bases, with 18 bases sitting between them. The CDR3 runs 14 residues. This CDR3 reads CASSLGGGGWEEYF. Written as DNA, the CDR3 is TGTGCCAGCAGCTTAGGAGGTGGCGGGTGGGAGGAGTACTTC.

The chain has TRBV19 and TRBJ2-3, with D possibly TRBD1 on 5 matching bases. CDR1 is LNHDA, CDR2 SQIVND, per germline (reference sequence). The V and J ends lost 1 base and 5 bases respectively, with 10 bases between them. The CDR3 is made up of 14 amino acids. CDR3 loop: CASSIVGRGDTQYF. The DNA of the CDR3 is TGTGCCAGTAGTATAGTGGGGCGTGGAGATACGCAGTATTTT.

V is TRBV9 and J is TRBJ2-1; D ambiguous. Germline loops: CDR1 SGDLS, CDR2 YYNGEE. The V end was cut by 0 bases, the J end by 5 bases, with 18 bases between. This CDR3 is 17 amino acids long. The CDR3 sequence: CASSVEISPWSDNEQFF. The CDR3 DNA reads TGTGCCAGCAGCGTAGAGATTAGTCCTTGGTCGGACAATGAGCAGTTCTTC.

The gene calls are TRBV10-3 and TRBJ2-7, with 9 bases that match TRBD1. This CDR3 has 15 residues. Germline V gives CDR1 ENHRY, CDR2 SYGVKD. V shed 3 bases and J 1 base; nucleotides not matched to a gene: 4. This CDR3 is CAISDVGTGSYEQYF. The CDR3 DNA is TGTGCCATCAGTGATGTCGGGACAGGGTCCTACGAGCAGTACTTC.

The V and J genes are TRBV5-1 and TRBJ2-1, with TRBD2 matching 11 bases. The CDR3 runs 15 residues. Trimming removed 0 bases from V and 8 bases from J; junction bases left unmatched: 4. Germline CDR1 is SGHRS and CDR2 is YFSETQ. The CDR3 region has the DNA TGCGCCAGCAGCTTGGAGACTAGCGGGGTCGATGAGCAGTTCTTC. Its translation: CASSLETSGVDEQFF.

The sample holds a few counts of this clone. V is TRBV6-1 and J is TRBJ1-6; 10 nucleotides match TRBD1. The germline V gene encodes CDR1 MNHNS and CDR2 SASEGT. The CDR3 covers 15 residues. V shed 2 bases, J shed 9 bases, and the junction held 4 bases outside the gene matches. The CDR3 reads CASSESDRGFSPLHF. CDR3 sequence (DNA): TGTGCCAGCAGTGAATCGGACAGGGGGTTTTCACCCCTCCACTTT.

This chain connects TRBV29-1 to TRBJ2-3, with TRBD1 identical over 10 bases. Germline CDR1 SQVTM, CDR2 ANQGSEA. There are 13 residues in the CDR3. CDR3 sequence (DNA): TGCAGTCTGGGGACAGGGGTTCGGGATACGCAGTATTTT. Residues: CSLGTGVRDTQYF.

J is TRBJ1-2 and V is TRBV7-9, with D unresolved. The germline V and J ends were trimmed by 5 bases and 5 bases, with 18 bases remaining between them. Germline V gene data show CDR1 as SEHNR and CDR2 as FQNEAQ (reference sequence). The CDR3 runs to 15 residues. The CDR3 DNA sequence: TGTGCCAGCAGCCCCGTTGATGGAGGTAGATATGGCTACACCTTC. It encodes CASSPVDGGRYGYTF.

This chain joins TRBV9 and TRBJ1-1, with D perhaps TRBD1 (6 bases). From germline, CDR1 is SGDLS and CDR2 YYNGEE. This CDR3 spans 15 amino acids. Trimming left V 4 bases short and J 1 base short, with 14 bases between. CDR3 sequence: CASSPGEWGNTEAFF. CDR3 coding DNA: TGTGCCAGCAGCCCAGGGGAGTGGGGGAACACTGAAGCTTTCTTT.

This clone was detected only once. V gene TRBV30 combines with J gene TRBJ2-1; D is perhaps TRBD2 (6 bases). The length of the CDR3 is 11 residues. V lost 5 bases, J lost 7 bases, and 9 bases lay in between. Germline V gene data show CDR1 as GTSNPN and CDR2 as SVGIG (reference sequence). As DNA, the CDR3 is TGTGCCTGGGGGACTTTTAATGAGCAGTTCTTC. It specifies CAWGTFNEQFF.

The rearrangement uses TRBV7-9 and TRBJ1-1; 8 nucleotides match TRBD1. Germline loops: CDR1 SEHNR, CDR2 FQNEAQ (reference sequence). The junction had 2 bases not matched to a gene; V was cut back by 7 bases and J by 4 bases. The CDR3 has 12 amino acids. CDR3 coding DNA: TGTGCCAGCAATACAGGGGGCACTGAAGCTTTCTTT. Encoded protein: CASNTGGTEAFF.

The chain is built from TRBV10-1 and TRBJ1-1; 7 bases are a match to TRBD1. V lost 9 bases and J lost 3; bases outside the gene matches: 4. This CDR3 is built from 12 residues. CDR1 and CDR2 (germline): WNHNN, SYGVQD (reference sequence). CDR3: CASHRGYTEAFF. In nucleotides, the CDR3 is TGCGCCAGTCACAGGGGCTACACTGAAGCTTTCTTT.

CDR3 in amino acids: CASSQRRGSTGELFF. CDR3 bases: TGTGCCAGCAGCCAAAGGCGGGGGTCCACCGGGGAGCTGTTTTTT. The chain employs TRBV3-1 (or the pseudogene TRBV3-2) and TRBJ2-2; 7 nucleotides match TRBD2. J was trimmed by 4 bases and V by 2 bases; bases with no gene match: 4. The CDR3 contains 15 residues. CDR1 is LGHDT and CDR2 is YNNKEL in the germline V gene (reference sequence).

The V call is TRBV24-1, the J call TRBJ2-1; 16 positions agree with TRBD2. Germline assignment: CDR1 KGHDR and CDR2 SFDVKD. Trimming at V came to 4 bases and at J to 6 bases, leaving 5 bases not matched to a gene. This CDR3 contains 17 residues. CDR3 sequence reads: CATSDTGTSGGANEQFF. The CDR3 coding sequence is TGTGCCACCAGTGACACGGGGACTAGCGGGGGGGCCAATGAGCAGTTCTTC.